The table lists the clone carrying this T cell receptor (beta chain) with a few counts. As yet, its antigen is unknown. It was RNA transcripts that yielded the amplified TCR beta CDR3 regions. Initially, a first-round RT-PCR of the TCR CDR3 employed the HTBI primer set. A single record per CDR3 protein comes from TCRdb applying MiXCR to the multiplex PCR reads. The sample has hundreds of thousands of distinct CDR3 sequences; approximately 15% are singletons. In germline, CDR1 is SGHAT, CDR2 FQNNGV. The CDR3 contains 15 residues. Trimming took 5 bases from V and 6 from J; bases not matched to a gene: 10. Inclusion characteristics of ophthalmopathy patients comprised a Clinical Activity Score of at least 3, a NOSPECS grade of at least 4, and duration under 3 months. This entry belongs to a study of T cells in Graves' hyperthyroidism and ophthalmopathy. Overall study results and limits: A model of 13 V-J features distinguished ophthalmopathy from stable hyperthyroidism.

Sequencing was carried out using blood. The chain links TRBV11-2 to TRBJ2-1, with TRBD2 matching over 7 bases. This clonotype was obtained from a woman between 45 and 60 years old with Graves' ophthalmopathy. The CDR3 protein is CASSQDSGFGNEQFF. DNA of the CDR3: TGTGCCAGCAGCCAAGATAGCGGGTTTGGCAATGAGCAGTTCTTC.